Each of the 5 T cell receptor beta chains below was sequenced from the same sample in a study of T cells expressing NK-cell markers. TCRdb reworked the 5' RACE reads into one entry per CDR3 protein, no DNA. Its clone listing holds approximately 150,000 distinct CDR3 sequences. Specimen: blood T cells: a sorted CD56 or NKG2C T cell subset, CD4+ or CD8+ T cells, or bulk PBMC T cells (not recorded which). These receptors originate from a man between 18 and 29 years old in good health.

The V gene is TRBV2, the J gene TRBJ2-3. This CDR3 is 15 amino acids long. CDR1 SNHLY and CDR2 FYNNEI come from the germline V gene. The CDR3 loop is CASSLPGGSTDTQYF.

The chain is built from TRBV2 and TRBJ2-2; as DNA is missing, the TRBD2 call by TCRdb cannot be tested. The CDR3 is 15 residues long. Germline V gene sequence: CDR1 SNHLY, CDR2 FYNNEI. The CDR3 sequence: CASSPGLASTGELFF. The full variable domain, rest sourced from reference TRBV2 and TRBJ2-2, is EPEVTQTPSHQVTQMGQEVILRCVPISNHLYFYWYRQILGQKVEFLVSFYNNEISEKSEIFDDQFSVERPDGSNFTLKIRSTKLEDSAMYFCASSPGLASTGELFFGEGSRLTVL.

This chain joins TRBV28 and TRBJ2-5; TCRdb designates TRBD1, a call that cannot be tested without DNA. CDR3 length: 15 amino acids. Germline V lookup: CDR1 MDHEN, CDR2 SYDVKM. The CDR3 reads CASKYHGTGQETQYF.

The V call is TRBV29-1, the J call TRBJ2-1; the TRBD2 assignment by TCRdb is unverifiable without DNA. Germline V gene data show CDR1 as SQVTM and CDR2 as ANQGSEA. This CDR3 contains 15 residues. The CDR3 loop reads CSVEDRGLAGYEQFF.

V and J are TRBV27 and TRBJ2-3; the TRBD2 assignment by TCRdb is unverifiable without DNA. Looked up from germline, CDR1 is MNHEY and CDR2 is SMNVEV (reference sequence). The CDR3 extends over 17 amino acids. The CDR3 loop reads CASLTPGLAGSTDTQYF.